The rows below give T cell receptor beta chains drawn from one sample of a study of blood T cells in healthy people across ages. TCRdb fed the 5' RACE reads into MiXCR, producing one record per CDR3 protein. The data show around 1.7 million distinct CDR3 sequences, 28% seen once. Source material: blood. The source of these receptors is a woman aged 30 to 39 in good health. CDR3s include the opening cysteine and the closing phenylalanine or tryptophan. A D gene is named only where the DNA matches it firmly. Where a row states a size, it is once, few, many or the class of an expanded clone; other rows omit it.

d_call	v_call	j_call	clone_size	cdr3_nt	cdr3_aa
TRBD1	TRBV12-3/TRBV12-4	TRBJ2-1	many	TGTGCCAGCAGTCCCGAGACAGGGGCTTACAATGAGCAGTTCTTC	CASSPETGAYNEQFF
NA	TRBV28	TRBJ2-7	NA	TGTGCCAGCAGTTTAGTATCAGGGATCAGCTACGAGCAGTACTTC	CASSLVSGISYEQYF
NA	TRBV7-8	TRBJ2-7	NA	TGTGCCAGCAGCTTAGAGCGGTCCCAAGCCTACGGGCAGTACTTC	CASSLERSQAYGQYF
TRBD1	TRBV25-1	TRBJ2-7	NA	TGTGCCAGCAGGAGAGGGACAGGGCGCTACGAGCAGTACTTC	CASRRGTGRYEQYF
NA	TRBV10-3	TRBJ2-7	many	TGTGCCATCGGGGGAGTGTCGGTCGAGCAGTACTTC	CAIGGVSVEQYF
NA	TRBV5-1	TRBJ1-2	few	TGCGCCAGCAGCTTGGTTGGGGCTGGCGGCTACACCTTC	CASSLVGAGGYTF
TRBD2	TRBV20-1	TRBJ2-7	NA	TGCAGTGCTAGAGTCAACCCGGGGGGACGCGAGCAGTACTTC	CSARVNPGGREQYF
NA	TRBV20-1	TRBJ1-4	few	TGCAGTGCCGACCGGGCAACTAATGAAAAACTGTTTTTT	CSADRATNEKLFF
TRBD1	TRBV20-1	TRBJ1-6	NA	TGCAGTGCTAGAGTGACAGGGGGCGCGGATAATTCACCCCTCCACTTT	CSARVTGGADNSPLHF
NA	TRBV10-3	TRBJ2-7	many	TGTGCCACCAGGGACGGTTACGAGCAGTACTTC	CATRDGYEQYF
NA	TRBV18	TRBJ2-7	NA	TGTGCCAGCTCACCAGGGATTGGGTCCTACGAGCAGTACTTC	CASSPGIGSYEQYF
NA	TRBV12-3/TRBV12-4	TRBJ1-4	NA	TGTGCCAGCAGTTTAGGGCTAGAAGGGGAAAAACTGTTTTTT	CASSLGLEGEKLFF
NA	TRBV5-1	TRBJ1-5	NA	TGCGCCAGCAGCTTGGGGGGGGCAGACGATCAGCCCCAGCATTTT	CASSLGGADDQPQHF
NA	TRBV5-5	TRBJ1-1	NA	TGTGCCGGCAGCTCGAGGTCTCATTCATCGGACACTGAAGCTTTCTTT	CAGSSRSHSSDTEAFF
NA	TRBV24-1	TRBJ2-1	many	TGTGCCACCAGTGATGCTACCCGAAATGAGCAGTTCTTC	CATSDATRNEQFF
TRBD1	TRBV20-1	TRBJ2-2	NA	TGCAGTGCTATAAGGACAGGGCAAACCGGGGAGCGGTTTTTT	CSAIRTGQTGERFF
TRBD2	TRBV12-3/TRBV12-4	TRBJ2-1	few	TGTGCCAGCAGCTTACAGCGGGGCCATGAGCAGTTCTTC	CASSLQRGHEQFF
TRBD1	TRBV6-5	TRBJ1-2	few	TGTGCCAGCAGTTCCTCGGGCCGGGACAGGAAGAATGGCTACACCTTC	CASSSSGRDRKNGYTF
TRBD1	TRBV7-2	TRBJ1-2	NA	TGTGCCAGCAGCCCTCCCACGGCCCCGGGACAGGGGGTAGGAAGTTACACCTTC	CASSPPTAPGQGVGSYTF
TRBD1	TRBV9	TRBJ2-7	NA	TGTGCCAGCAGCGCCGCCGGGACAGGGACCTACGAGCAGTACTTC	CASSAAGTGTYEQYF
TRBD2	TRBV7-8	TRBJ2-2	NA	TGTGCCAGCAGCTTCCCAGCGGGACGGACCGGGGAGCTGTTTTTT	CASSFPAGRTGELFF
NA	TRBV6-1	TRBJ1-4	few	TGTGCCAGCAGGCGCTCGACAGCAACTAATGAAAAACTGTTTTTT	CASRRSTATNEKLFF
TRBD2	TRBV20-1	TRBJ2-3	NA	TGTAGTCCTAGGGCTAGCGGGAGATTCACAGATACGCAGTATTTT	CSPRASGRFTDTQYF
TRBD1	TRBV29-1	TRBJ2-1	few	TGCAGCTCTGGGGACAGGGGGGGCCATGAGCAGTTCTTC	CSSGDRGGHEQFF
TRBD1	TRBV7-9	TRBJ2-3	NA	TGTGCCAGCAGCTTCCGCCAACAGGGGGCAAGAGATACGCAGTATTTT	CASSFRQQGARDTQYF
NA	TRBV11-2	TRBJ2-3	NA	TGTGCCAGCAGCCCGGAGAGGGGGATCACAGATACGCAGTATTTT	CASSPERGITDTQYF
TRBD1	TRBV5-1	TRBJ2-7	few	TGCGCCAGCAGCCCGAGAACCGGGACAGCGTCCTACGAGCAGTACTTC	CASSPRTGTASYEQYF
NA	TRBV9	TRBJ2-5	NA	TGTACCAGCAGCCCCGGGGGCAAAGAAGAGACCCAGTACTTC	CTSSPGGKEETQYF
NA	TRBV29-1	TRBJ1-1	NA	TGCAGCGTTGGGTTGGCTGGGAACACTGAAGCTTTCTTT	CSVGLAGNTEAFF
NA	TRBV5-5	TRBJ2-3	NA	TGTGCCAGCAGCTTTGGGTCTATCACAGATACGCAGTATTTT	CASSFGSITDTQYF
NA	TRBV12-3/TRBV12-4	TRBJ1-2	many	TGTGCCAGCAGTCCTCCGGGGGGCAACTATGGCTACACCTTC	CASSPPGGNYGYTF
NA	TRBV4-1	TRBJ2-1	many	TGCGCCAGCAGCCATGGTTACAATGAGCAGTTCTTC	CASSHGYNEQFF
NA	TRBV27	TRBJ1-5	NA	TGTGCCAGCAGTTTAGACCCCGCGGGTAGGAATCAGCCCCAGCATTTT	CASSLDPAGRNQPQHF